This T cell receptor (beta chain) originates from a study of beta chain features in type 1 diabetes. Study-wide results and caveats: Naive, central memory and Treg TCRB repertoires appeared more alike in patients than in healthy donors. The cDNA sequencing approach could over-represent high-TCR-expressing cells. A moderate, significant TCRB CDR3 shortening appeared in type 1 diabetes across four CD4+ subsets.

V was clipped by 4 bases and J by 6 bases; unmatched bases: 4. CDR3 size: 13 residues. Germline V CDR1 and CDR2: SGHNT, YYREEE (reference sequence). The entirety of the isolated RNA underwent reverse transcription, so expressed TCRB transcripts were sequenced. Using immunoSEQ multiplex PCR, the repertoire was profiled, and TCRdb retains in-frame clones only, with some absent. The data contain 150,000 to 200,000 clones, 8% to 8.5% of them singletons. A few counts support this clone. Its antigen is undetermined. The chain combines TRBV5-4 with TRBJ1-2; 9 nucleotides match TRBD1. The sequence was obtained from a woman aged 18-30 years with type 1 diabetes. The sequenced sample consisted of central memory CD4+ T cells from blood. CDR3 in DNA: TGTGCCAGCAGCAGACAGGGGGAGCATGGCTACACCTTC. Its translation is CASSRQGEHGYTF. Supplemented by reference TRBV5-4 and TRBJ1-2, the full variable domain reads ETGVTQSPTHLIKTRGQQVTLRCSSQSGHNTVSWYQQALGQGPQFIFQYYREEENGRGNFPPRFSGLQFPNYSSELNVNALELDDSALYLCASSRQGEHGYTFGSGTRLTVV.